This T cell receptor beta chain came from a study of cytomegalovirus exposure and HLA in healthy donors. Study-wide results and limits: The study dropped some indistinguishable V segments, TRBV6-2 and TRBV6-3 among them. Later work found that TCR association rates differed between HLA loci; DRB1 had the most and HLA-C the fewest.

About this clone: Its antigen is unidentified.

The V gene end was trimmed by 8 bases and the J gene end by 4 bases; junction bases not matched to a gene: 9. CDR1 is SNHLY, CDR2 FYNNEI, per germline. The CDR3 consists of 15 residues. Use of 60 Vbeta and 13 Jbeta primers characterized the PCR. TCRdb's table, derived via immunoSEQ multiplex PCR, lists solely in-frame clones and lacks some. Of around 57,000 clones detected, around 92% appear once; the ten largest clones hold roughly 1.6%. The clonotype was recovered from a man aged 25-40 years in good health and CMV-seropositive. The sample was PBMCs. The V gene is TRBV2, the J gene TRBJ2-1; TRBD1 matches 9 bases. CDR3 region: CASQTGTGIYNEQFF. The CDR3 coding sequence is TGTGCCAGCCAGACCGGGACAGGGATTTACAATGAGCAGTTCTTC.